The clone carrying this T cell receptor (beta chain) was counted between two and nine times. A second roughly 7 to 11 cycle PCR used barcoded and J-beta primers. TCRdb processed the 5' RACE reads anew with MiXCR; each CDR3 protein has one entry. The data show almost 550,000 distinct CDR3 sequences, more than 20% seen once. PBMCs were isolated at a quantity of at least 6.5 million per sample. Trimming removed 2 bases at V and 14 bases at J, with 11 bases between. The CDR3 contains 12 residues. Germline CDR1 and CDR2: KGHDR and SFDVKD. The entry originates in a study of blood T cells in healthy people across ages. This sample was also put to use in a study of T cells of mothers and their children. That paper notes: A few healthy Caucasian mothers served as donors, and their six children did as well. Second-PCR primer M1S introduced sample barcodes and 2-4 random nucleotides. Persistent microchimeric T cell clones were sought, and none were detected.

V usage is TRBV24-1 and J usage is TRBJ1-4; no firm D call. The sequence was collected from a boy aged 5-17 years in good health. Sequencing input: blood. CDR3 residues: CATSDSGIRLFF. The DNA of the CDR3 is TGTGCCACCAGTGATTCCGGGATAAGGCTGTTTTTT.